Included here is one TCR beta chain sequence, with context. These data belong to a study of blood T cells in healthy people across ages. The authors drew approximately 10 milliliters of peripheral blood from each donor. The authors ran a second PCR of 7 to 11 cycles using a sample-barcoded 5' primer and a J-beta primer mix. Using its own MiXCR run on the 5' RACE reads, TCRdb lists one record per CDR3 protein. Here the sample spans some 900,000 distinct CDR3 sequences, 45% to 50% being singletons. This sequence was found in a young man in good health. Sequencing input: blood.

The CDR3 DNA reads TGCAGCGTGGGGACAGGGAGGCACAATGAGCAGTTCTTC. Its protein product is CSVGTGRHNEQFF. This sequence joins TRBV29-1 and TRBJ2-1; 9 positions agree with TRBD1. Trimming took 6 bases from V and 5 from J; bases not matched to a gene: 5. CDR1 and CDR2 from the germline V gene are SQVTM and ANQGSEA. The CDR3 totals 13 residues.